A single sample gave rise to the 14 T cell receptor beta chains below, sequenced in a study of blood T cell repertoires in COVID-19. The assay was immunoSEQ multiplex PCR, and TCRdb's table has in-frame clones only and misses some. The sample shows approximately 300,000 clones, more than 85% of them seen only once. Sequenced material: PBMCs or T cells enriched from blood (not recorded which). The receptors derive from a woman aged 25 to 39 who had been exposed to COVID-19.

This clone was counted once. This chain links TRBV7-9 with TRBJ1-1, with D tentatively TRBD1 (6 bases). V was cut by 3 bases and J by 4 bases, with 15 bases left in between. The CDR3 sequence is 15 residues long. Germline CDR1 SEHNR, CDR2 FQNEAQ (reference sequence). CDR3 region: CASSFSGGPATEAFF. The CDR3 DNA follows: TGTGCCAGCAGCTTTAGCGGGGGGCCTGCCACTGAAGCTTTCTTT.

V and J are TRBV5-4 and TRBJ2-1; 7 nucleotides agree with TRBD2. The length of the CDR3 is 15 residues. The germline V gene has CDR1 SGHNT and CDR2 YYREEE (reference sequence). The V and J ends lost 2 bases and 4 bases, in that order; junction bases with no gene match: 6. The CDR3 sequence is CASSLGGGRYNEQFF. The CDR3 nucleotides read TGTGCCAGCAGCTTAGGCGGGGGTCGTTACAATGAGCAGTTCTTC.

The J gene is TRBJ2-7, the V gene TRBV5-4; tentatively, D is TRBD2 (5 bases). There are 12 residues in the CDR3. V was shortened by 2 bases and J by 4 bases, with 7 bases between the two germline ends. Germline lookup yields CDR1 SGHNT and CDR2 YYREEE (reference sequence). The CDR3 nucleotides are TGTGCCAGCAGCTTTTCGGGGTACGAGCAGTACTTC. Its translation: CASSFSGYEQYF. Using reference TRBV5-4 and TRBJ2-7 for the parts outside the CDR3, the full variable domain is ETGVTQSPTHLIKTRGQQVTLRCSSQSGHNTVSWYQQALGQGPQFIFQYYREEENGRGNFPPRFSGLQFPNYSSELNVNALELDDSALYLCASSFSGYEQYFGPGTRLTVT.

V gene TRBV9 combines with J gene TRBJ1-1, with 7 positions matching TRBD1. The CDR3 is made up of 14 amino acids. Germline V gene sequence: CDR1 SGDLS, CDR2 YYNGEE. The trim removed 0 bases at V and 11 bases at J, leaving 10 bases unmatched. The chain's CDR3 is CASSVEGYRGDAFF. As DNA, the CDR3 is TGTGCCAGCAGCGTAGAAGGTTACAGGGGAGATGCTTTCTTT.

The V and J genes are TRBV7-2 and TRBJ1-5, with TRBD1 as a possible D gene (5 bases). Germline V gene sequence: CDR1 SGHTA, CDR2 FQGNSA. V was pared by 3 bases and J by 5 bases, with 11 bases between. CDR3 size: 14 residues. The CDR3 DNA is TGTGCCAGCAGCTTCGATCAGGGCTATCAGCCCCAGCATTTT. Its translation: CASSFDQGYQPQHF. The whole variable domain, filled in from reference TRBV7-2 and TRBJ1-5, reads GAGVSQSPSNKVTEKGKDVELRCDPISGHTALYWYRQSLGQGLEFLIYFQGNSAPDKSGLPSDRFSAERTGGSVSTLTIQRTQQEDSAVYLCASSFDQGYQPQHFGDGTRLSIL.

This chain connects TRBV4-3 to TRBJ2-3, with D uncertain. Germline loops: CDR1 LGHNA, CDR2 YSLEER. This CDR3 has 14 amino acids. Trimming left V 0 bases short and J 4 bases short, with 8 bases between. The CDR3 spells CASSQELAPDTQYF. CDR3 nucleotide sequence: TGCGCCAGCAGCCAAGAATTAGCTCCAGATACGCAGTATTTT.

This clone appeared once. The V call is TRBV5-1, the J call TRBJ1-1; TRBD1 matches 10 bases. Germline values: CDR1 SGHRS, CDR2 YFSETQ. The V gene end was trimmed by 3 bases and the J gene end by 5 bases; junction bases not matched to a gene: 10. This CDR3 is 16 amino acids long. Here the CDR3 reads CASSSLPRTGGTEAFF. The CDR3 nucleotides are TGCGCCAGCAGCTCCTTGCCACGGACAGGGGGGACTGAAGCTTTCTTT. The variable domain in full, completed from reference TRBV5-1 and TRBJ1-1, reads KAGVTQTPRYLIKTRGQQVTLSCSPISGHRSVSWYQQTPGQGLQFLFEYFSETQRNKGNFPGRFSGRQFSNSRSEMNVSTLELGDSALYLCASSSLPRTGGTEAFFGQGTRLTVV.

CDR3: CASSYGQGANEKLFF. In DNA, the CDR3 is TGCGCCAGCAGTTACGGACAGGGCGCTAATGAAAAACTGTTTTTT. J is TRBJ1-4 and V is TRBV5-1; 8 bases map to TRBD1. The CDR3 runs to 15 residues. CDR1 SGHRS and CDR2 YFSETQ come from the germline V gene. V dropped 5 bases and J dropped 3; count of bases not matched to a gene: 6.

The gene calls are TRBV5-1 and TRBJ2-7; 7 bases match TRBD1. Germline-derived CDR1 and CDR2 are SGHRS and YFSETQ. The CDR3 is 15 amino acids. The V segment lost 2 bases and the J segment 3 bases; nucleotides outside the gene matches: 8. The CDR3 region has the DNA TGCGCCAGCAGCTTAGACTTTAGACAGGGCTACGAGCAGTACTTC. Translation: CASSLDFRQGYEQYF.

The rearrangement joins TRBV5-6 to TRBJ1-1; D is uncertain. The CDR3 covers 14 residues. Trimming removed 1 base at V and 1 base at J, with 8 bases between. Germline CDR1 reads SGHDT; CDR2 reads YYEEEE. CDR3 bases: TGTGCCAGCAGCTTGCTACAGACGAACACTGAAGCTTTCTTT. Its translation is CASSLLQTNTEAFF.

There are a few counts of this clone. This sequence joins TRBV6-6 and TRBJ2-1, with 9 positions matching TRBD1. V trimming: 6 bases; J trimming: 8 bases; junction bases outside the gene matches: 5. This CDR3 is built from 13 residues. CDR1 MNHNY and CDR2 SVGAGI come from the germline V gene (reference sequence). The CDR3 DNA reads TGTGCCAGCAGCCGGGACAGGGACCATGAGCAGTTCTTC. Translated, it gives CASSRDRDHEQFF.

V is TRBV10-1 and J is TRBJ2-7; TRBD1 aligns across 7 bases. CDR1 is WNHNN, CDR2 SYGVQD, per germline (reference sequence). This CDR3 is built from 13 residues. J lost 5 bases, V lost 5 bases, and 6 bases had no gene match. The CDR3 here is CASSSMTGHEQYF. DNA for the CDR3: TGCGCCAGCAGTTCTATGACAGGGCACGAGCAGTACTTC.

The rearrangement joins TRBV19 to TRBJ1-6, with unresolved D. V was cut by 7 bases and J by 4 bases, with 8 bases left in between. The CDR3 contains 13 residues. CDR1 LNHDA and CDR2 SQIVND come from the germline V gene (reference sequence). CDR3 DNA: TGTGCCAGTATGGGAGGGTATAATTCACCCCTCCACTTT. Translating gives CASMGGYNSPLHF. Supplemented by reference TRBV19 and TRBJ1-6, the full variable domain reads DGGITQSPKYLFRKEGQNVTLSCEQNLNHDAMYWYRQDPGQGLRLIYYSQIVNDFQKGDIAEGYSVSREKKESFPLTVTSAQKNPTAFYLCASMGGYNSPLHFGNGTRLTVT.

The V and J genes are TRBV5-5 and TRBJ1-3; D remains unclear. V lost 0 bases and J 1 base, leaving 14 bases between the germline ends. Germline lookup yields CDR1 SGHKS and CDR2 YYEKEE (reference sequence). This CDR3 region has 17 residues. The DNA for the CDR3 is TGTGCCAGCAGCTTGGAACTACGGGATCGATCTGGAAACACCATATATTTT. Its protein product is CASSLELRDRSGNTIYF.